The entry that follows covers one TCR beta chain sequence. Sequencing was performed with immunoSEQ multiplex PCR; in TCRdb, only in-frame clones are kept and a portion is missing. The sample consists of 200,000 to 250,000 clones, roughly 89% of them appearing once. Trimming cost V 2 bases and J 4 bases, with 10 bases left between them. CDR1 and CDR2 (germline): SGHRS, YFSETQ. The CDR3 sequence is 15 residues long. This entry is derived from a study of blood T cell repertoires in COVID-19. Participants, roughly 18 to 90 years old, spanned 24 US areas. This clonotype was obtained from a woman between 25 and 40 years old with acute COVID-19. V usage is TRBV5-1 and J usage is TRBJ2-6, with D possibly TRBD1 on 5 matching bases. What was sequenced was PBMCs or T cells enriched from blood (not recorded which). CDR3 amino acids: CASSFRVSGANVLTF. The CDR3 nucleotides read TGCGCCAGCAGCTTCAGGGTGTCGGGGGCCAACGTCCTGACTTTC.